This T cell receptor (beta chain) appears in the sequencing data of a study of blood T cell repertoires in COVID-19. Overall study: Acute-phase and convalescent COVID-19 samples originated in the United States, Italy and Spain. The analysed material was cDNA or gDNA that came from T cells, B-cell-depleted T cells, or PBMCs.

This table comes from immunoSEQ multiplex PCR, and its TCRdb copy is limited to in-frame clones, with some not included. Of about 250,000 clones listed, 70% to 90% are singletons. The CDR3 runs to 16 residues. The germline V gene has CDR1 LGHDT and CDR2 YNNKEL (reference sequence). Trimming removed 3 bases at V and 5 bases at J, with 17 bases between. In this sample, this clone turned up once. The receptor's source is an elderly man with acute or convalescent COVID-19. Input material: peripheral blood. This chain joins TRBV3-1 (or the pseudogene TRBV3-2) and TRBJ2-1, with a possible D match to TRBD2 (5 bases). This chain's CDR3 is CASSHSLASSHNEQFF. CDR3 coding DNA: TGTGCCAGCAGCCATAGTTTAGCGAGTAGCCACAATGAGCAGTTCTTC.